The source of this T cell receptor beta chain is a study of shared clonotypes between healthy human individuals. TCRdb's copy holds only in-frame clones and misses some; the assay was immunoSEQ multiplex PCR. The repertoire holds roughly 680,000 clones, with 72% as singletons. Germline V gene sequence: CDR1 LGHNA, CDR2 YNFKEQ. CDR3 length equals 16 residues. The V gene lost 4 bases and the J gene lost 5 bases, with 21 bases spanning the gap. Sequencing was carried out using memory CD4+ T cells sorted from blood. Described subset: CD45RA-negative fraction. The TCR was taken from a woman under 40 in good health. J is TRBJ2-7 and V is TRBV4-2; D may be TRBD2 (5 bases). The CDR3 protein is CASSPRMAGTFDEQYF. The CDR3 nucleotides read TGTGCCAGCAGCCCCCGCATGGCGGGTACGTTCGACGAGCAGTACTTC.